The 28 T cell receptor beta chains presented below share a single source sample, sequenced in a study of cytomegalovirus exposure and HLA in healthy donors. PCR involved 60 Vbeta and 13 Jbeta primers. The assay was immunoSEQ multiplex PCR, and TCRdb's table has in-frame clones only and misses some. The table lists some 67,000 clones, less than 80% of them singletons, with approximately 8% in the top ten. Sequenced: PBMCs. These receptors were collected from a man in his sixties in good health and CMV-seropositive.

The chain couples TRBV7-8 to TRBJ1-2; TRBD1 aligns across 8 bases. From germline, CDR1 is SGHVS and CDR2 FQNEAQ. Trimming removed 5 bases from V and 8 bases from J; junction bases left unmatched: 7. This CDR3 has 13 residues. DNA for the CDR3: TGTGCCAGCAGCCAAAGACAGGGGCTCGGCTACACCTTC. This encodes CASSQRQGLGYTF.

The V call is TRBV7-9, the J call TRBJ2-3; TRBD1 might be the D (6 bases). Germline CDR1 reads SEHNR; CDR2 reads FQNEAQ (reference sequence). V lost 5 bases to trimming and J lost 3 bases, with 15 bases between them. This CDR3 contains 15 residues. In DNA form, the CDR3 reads TGTGCCAGCAGCCCAACAGGGTTGGTAACAGATACGCAGTATTTT. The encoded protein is CASSPTGLVTDTQYF.

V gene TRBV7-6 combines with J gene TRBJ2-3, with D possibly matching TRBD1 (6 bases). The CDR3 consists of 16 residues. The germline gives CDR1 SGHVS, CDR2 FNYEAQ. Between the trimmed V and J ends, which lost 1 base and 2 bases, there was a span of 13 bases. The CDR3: CASSLGRGRYTDTQYF. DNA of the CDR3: TGTGCCAGCAGCTTAGGCAGGGGAAGGTACACAGATACGCAGTATTTT.

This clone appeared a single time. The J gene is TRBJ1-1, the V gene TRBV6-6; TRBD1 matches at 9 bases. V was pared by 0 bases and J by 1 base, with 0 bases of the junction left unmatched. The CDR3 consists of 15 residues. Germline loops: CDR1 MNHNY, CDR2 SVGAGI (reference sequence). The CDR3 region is CASSYSGQGNTEAFF. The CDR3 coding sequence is TGTGCCAGCAGTTACTCGGGACAGGGGAACACTGAAGCTTTCTTT.

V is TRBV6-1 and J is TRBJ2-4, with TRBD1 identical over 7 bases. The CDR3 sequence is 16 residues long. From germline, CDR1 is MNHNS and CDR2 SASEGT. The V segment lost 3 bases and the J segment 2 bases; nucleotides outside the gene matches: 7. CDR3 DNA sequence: TGTGCCAGCAGTGAGGACAGGAGCAGGACCAAAAACATTCAGTACTTC. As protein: CASSEDRSRTKNIQYF.

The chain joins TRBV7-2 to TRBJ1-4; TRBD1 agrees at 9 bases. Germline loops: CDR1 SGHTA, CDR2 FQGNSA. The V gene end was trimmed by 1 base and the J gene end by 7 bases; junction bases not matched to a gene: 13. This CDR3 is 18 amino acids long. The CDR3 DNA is TGTGCCAGCAGCTTAGAGTTGGGACAGGGTCCGATTTTTGAAAAACTGTTTTTT. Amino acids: CASSLELGQGPIFEKLFF.

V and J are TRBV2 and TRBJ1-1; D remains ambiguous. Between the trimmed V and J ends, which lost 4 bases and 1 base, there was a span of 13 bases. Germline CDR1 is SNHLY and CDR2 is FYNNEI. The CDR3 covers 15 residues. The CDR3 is CASSALDRGNTEAFF. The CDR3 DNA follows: TGTGCCAGCAGTGCCCTGGACCGGGGGAACACTGAAGCTTTCTTT.

CDR3 protein: CASSPWTTASNQPQHF. CDR3 sequence (DNA): TGTGCCAGCAGCCCCTGGACAACCGCTAGCAATCAGCCCCAGCATTTT. The J gene is TRBJ1-5, the V gene TRBV5-6; a weak D match, TRBD1 (5 bases). CDR3 length equals 16 residues. Germline V gene sequence: CDR1 SGHDT, CDR2 YYEEEE. Trimming left V 4 bases short and J 0 bases short, with 14 bases between.

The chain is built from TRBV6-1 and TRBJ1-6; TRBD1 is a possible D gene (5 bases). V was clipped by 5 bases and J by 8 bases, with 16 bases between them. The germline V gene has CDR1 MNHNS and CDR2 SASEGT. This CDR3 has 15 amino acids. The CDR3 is CASSLLSGGDSPLHF. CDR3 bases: TGTGCCAGCAGTCTACTTTCAGGAGGGGATTCACCCCTCCACTTT.

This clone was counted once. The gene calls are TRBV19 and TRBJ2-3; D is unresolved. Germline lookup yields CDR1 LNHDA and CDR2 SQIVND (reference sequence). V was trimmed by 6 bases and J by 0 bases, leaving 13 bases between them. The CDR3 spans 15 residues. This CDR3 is CASRTRLPSTDTQYF. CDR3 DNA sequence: TGTGCCAGTAGAACTCGCTTACCTAGCACAGATACGCAGTATTTT.

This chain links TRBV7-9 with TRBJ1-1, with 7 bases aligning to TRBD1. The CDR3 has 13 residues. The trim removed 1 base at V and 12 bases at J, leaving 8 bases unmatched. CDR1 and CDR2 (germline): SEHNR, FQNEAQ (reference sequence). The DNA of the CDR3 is TGTGCCAGCAGCTTAGGGACAGGAAGGTCATCTTTCTTT. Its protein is CASSLGTGRSSFF. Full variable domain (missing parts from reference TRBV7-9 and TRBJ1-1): DTGVSQNPRHKITKRGQNVTFRCDPISEHNRLYWYRQTLGQGPEFLTYFQNEAQLEKSRLLSDRFSAERPKGSFSTLEIQRTEQGDSAMYLCASSLGTGRSSFFGQGTRLTVV.

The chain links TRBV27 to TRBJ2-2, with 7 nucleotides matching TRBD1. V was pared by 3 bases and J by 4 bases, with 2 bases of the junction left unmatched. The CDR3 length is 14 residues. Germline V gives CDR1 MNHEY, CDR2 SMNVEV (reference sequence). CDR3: CASSFYRGTGELFF. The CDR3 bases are TGTGCCAGCAGTTTCTACAGGGGCACCGGGGAGCTGTTTTTT.

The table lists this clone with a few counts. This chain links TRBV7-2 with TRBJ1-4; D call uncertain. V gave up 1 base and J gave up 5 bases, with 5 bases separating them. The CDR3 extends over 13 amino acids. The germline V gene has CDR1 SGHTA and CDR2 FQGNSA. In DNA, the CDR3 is TGTGCCAGCAGCTTAGAGAGGAATGAAAAACTGTTTTTT. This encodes CASSLERNEKLFF.

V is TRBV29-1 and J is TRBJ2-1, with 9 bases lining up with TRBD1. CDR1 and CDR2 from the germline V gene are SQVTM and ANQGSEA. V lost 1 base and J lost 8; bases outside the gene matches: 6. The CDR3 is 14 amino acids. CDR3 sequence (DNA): TGCAGCGTTGAAGGGTACAGGGGGCGGGATGAGCAGTTCTTC. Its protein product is CSVEGYRGRDEQFF.

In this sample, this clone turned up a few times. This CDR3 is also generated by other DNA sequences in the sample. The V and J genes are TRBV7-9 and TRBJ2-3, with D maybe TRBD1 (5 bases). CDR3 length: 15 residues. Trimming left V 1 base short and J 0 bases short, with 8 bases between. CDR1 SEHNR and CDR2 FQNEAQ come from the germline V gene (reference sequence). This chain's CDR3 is CASSLVAGSTDTQYF. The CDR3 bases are TGTGCCAGCAGCTTAGTGGCAGGGAGCACAGATACGCAGTATTTT.

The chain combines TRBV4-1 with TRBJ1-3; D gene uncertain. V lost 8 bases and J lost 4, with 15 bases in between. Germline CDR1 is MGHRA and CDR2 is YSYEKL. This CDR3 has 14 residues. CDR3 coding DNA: TGCGCCAGCGCCGATCTAGCGGGAGGAAACACCATATATTTT. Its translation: CASADLAGGNTIYF.

CDR3 nucleotide sequence: TGTGCCAGCAGCGCCCGGACAGGGGCAGGGAATGAGCAGTTCTTC. Translation: CASSARTGAGNEQFF. The chain combines TRBV9 with TRBJ2-1; 9 positions agree with TRBD1. Germline V gives CDR1 SGDLS, CDR2 YYNGEE. V trimming: 3 bases; J trimming: 7 bases; junction bases outside the gene matches: 8. This CDR3 comprises 15 residues. Full variable domain (rest looked up from reference TRBV9 and TRBJ2-1): DSGVTQTPKHLITATGQRVTLRCSPRSGDLSVYWYQQSLDQGLQFLIQYYNGEERAKGNILERFSAQQFPDLHSELNLSSLELGDSALYFCASSARTGAGNEQFFGPGTRLTVL.

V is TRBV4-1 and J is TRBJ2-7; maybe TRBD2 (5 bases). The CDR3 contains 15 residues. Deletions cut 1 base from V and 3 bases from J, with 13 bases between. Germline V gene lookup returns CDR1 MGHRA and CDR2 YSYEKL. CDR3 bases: TGCGCCAGCAGCCAAGCGCTAGCTCTAGTCTACGAGCAGTACTTC. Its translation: CASSQALALVYEQYF.

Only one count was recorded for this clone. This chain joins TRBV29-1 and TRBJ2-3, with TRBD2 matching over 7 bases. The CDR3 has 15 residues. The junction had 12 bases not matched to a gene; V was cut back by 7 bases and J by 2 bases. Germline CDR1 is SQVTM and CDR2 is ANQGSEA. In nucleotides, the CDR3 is TGCAGCGCTTCCCCGGGACTACCGTCCACAGATACGCAGTATTTT. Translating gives CSASPGLPSTDTQYF.

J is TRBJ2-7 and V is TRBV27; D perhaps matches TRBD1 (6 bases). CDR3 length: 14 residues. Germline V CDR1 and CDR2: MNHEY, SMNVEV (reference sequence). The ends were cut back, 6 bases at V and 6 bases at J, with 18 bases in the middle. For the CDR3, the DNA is TGTGCCAGCAGCCCGTCAGGGGTCAGTGGCGAGCAGTACTTC. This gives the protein CASSPSGVSGEQYF.

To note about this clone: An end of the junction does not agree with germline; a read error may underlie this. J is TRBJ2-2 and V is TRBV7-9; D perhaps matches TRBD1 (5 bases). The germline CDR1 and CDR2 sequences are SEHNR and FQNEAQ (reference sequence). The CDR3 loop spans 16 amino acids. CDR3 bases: TGTTCCAGCAGCTCTTTAGAGACAGCATACACCGGGGAGCTGTTTTTT. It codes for CSSSSLETAYTGELFF.

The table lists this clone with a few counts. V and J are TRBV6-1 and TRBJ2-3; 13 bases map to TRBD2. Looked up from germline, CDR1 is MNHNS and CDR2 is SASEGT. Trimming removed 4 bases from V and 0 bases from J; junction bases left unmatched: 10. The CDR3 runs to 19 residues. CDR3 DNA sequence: TGTGCCAGCAGTGCATCAAAACTAGCGGGAGGGTCTAGCACAGATACGCAGTATTTT. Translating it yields CASSASKLAGGSSTDTQYF.

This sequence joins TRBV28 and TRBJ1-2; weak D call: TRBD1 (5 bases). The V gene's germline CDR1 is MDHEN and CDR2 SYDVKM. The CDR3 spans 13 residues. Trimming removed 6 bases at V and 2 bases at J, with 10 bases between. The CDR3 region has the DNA TGTGCCAGCAGACCCAGGGTGAACTATGGCTACACCTTC. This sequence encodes CASRPRVNYGYTF.

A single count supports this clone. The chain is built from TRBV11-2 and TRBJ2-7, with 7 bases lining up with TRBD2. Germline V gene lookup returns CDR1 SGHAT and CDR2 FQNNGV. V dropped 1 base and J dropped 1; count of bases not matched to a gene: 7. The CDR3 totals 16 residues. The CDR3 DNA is TGTGCCAGCAGCTTAGGGCCGAGCGGGGAATCCTACGAGCAGTACTTC. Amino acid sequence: CASSLGPSGESYEQYF.

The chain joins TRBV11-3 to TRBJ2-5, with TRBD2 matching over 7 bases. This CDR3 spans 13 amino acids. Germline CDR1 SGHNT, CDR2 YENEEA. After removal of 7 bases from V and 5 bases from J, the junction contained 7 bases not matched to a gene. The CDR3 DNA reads TGTGCCAGCATGGGAGGGGTTCGGGAGACCCAGTACTTC. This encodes CASMGGVRETQYF.

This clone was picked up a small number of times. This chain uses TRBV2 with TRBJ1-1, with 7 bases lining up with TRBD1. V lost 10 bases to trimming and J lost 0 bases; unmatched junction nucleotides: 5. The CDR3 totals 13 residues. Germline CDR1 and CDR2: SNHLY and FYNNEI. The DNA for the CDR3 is TGTGCCAAAGGGGGCGCCATGAACACTGAAGCTTTCTTT. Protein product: CAKGGAMNTEAFF. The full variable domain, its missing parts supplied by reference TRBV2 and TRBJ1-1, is EPEVTQTPSHQVTQMGQEVILRCVPISNHLYFYWYRQILGQKVEFLVSFYNNEISEKSEIFDDQFSVERPDGSNFTLKIRSTKLEDSAMYFCAKGGAMNTEAFFGQGTRLTVV.

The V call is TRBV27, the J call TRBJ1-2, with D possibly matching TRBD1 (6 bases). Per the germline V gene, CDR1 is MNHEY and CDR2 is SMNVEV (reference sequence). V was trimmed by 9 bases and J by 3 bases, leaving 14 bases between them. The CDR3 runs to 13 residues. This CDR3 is CARARGGDYGYTF. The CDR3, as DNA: TGTGCCAGGGCCCGGGGGGGCGACTATGGCTACACCTTC.

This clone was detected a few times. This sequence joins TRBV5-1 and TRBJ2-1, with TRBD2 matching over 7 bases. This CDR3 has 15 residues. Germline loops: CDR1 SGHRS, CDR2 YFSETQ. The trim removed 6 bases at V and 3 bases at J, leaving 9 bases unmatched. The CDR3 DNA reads TGCGCCAGCATGGTTGGACTAGGGGTCTACAATGAGCAGTTCTTC. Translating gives CASMVGLGVYNEQFF.